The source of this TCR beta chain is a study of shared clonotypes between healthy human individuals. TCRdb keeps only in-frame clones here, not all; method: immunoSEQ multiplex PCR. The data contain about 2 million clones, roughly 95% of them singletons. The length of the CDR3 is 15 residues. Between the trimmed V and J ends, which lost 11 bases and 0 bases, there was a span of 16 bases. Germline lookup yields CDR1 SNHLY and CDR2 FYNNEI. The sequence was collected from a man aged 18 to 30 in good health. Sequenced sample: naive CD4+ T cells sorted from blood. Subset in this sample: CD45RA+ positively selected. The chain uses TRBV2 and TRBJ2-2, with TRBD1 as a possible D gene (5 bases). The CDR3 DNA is TGTGCCGGACAACAGCAGAACGCGAACACCGGGGAGCTGTTTTTT. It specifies CAGQQQNANTGELFF. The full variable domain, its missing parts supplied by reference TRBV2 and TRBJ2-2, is EPEVTQTPSHQVTQMGQEVILRCVPISNHLYFYWYRQILGQKVEFLVSFYNNEISEKSEIFDDQFSVERPDGSNFTLKIRSTKLEDSAMYFCAGQQQNANTGELFFGEGSRLTVL.